These 24 T cell receptor beta chains originate from one sample sequenced in a study of T cells in Graves' hyperthyroidism and ophthalmopathy. RNA transcripts served as the template for amplifying TCR beta CDR3 regions. The study used the HTBI primer set for a first-round RT-PCR of the TCR CDR3. Using its own MiXCR run on the multiplex PCR reads, TCRdb lists one record per CDR3 protein. The table records over 450,000 distinct CDR3 sequences, approximately 14% of them present only once. The material sequenced was blood. The receptors originated from a woman aged 18-29 years with Graves' hyperthyroidism.

In its sample, this clonotype was seen once. This sequence joins TRBV20-1 and TRBJ1-2; 7 nucleotides match TRBD1. Germline-derived CDR1 and CDR2 are DFQATT and SNEGSKA (reference sequence). The V gene end was trimmed by 7 bases and the J gene end by 6 bases; junction bases not matched to a gene: 8. The CDR3 covers 12 residues. The CDR3 DNA reads as TGCAGTGGCCGACAGGGATGCCATGGCTACACCTTC. Its translation is CSGRQGCHGYTF.

This clonotype came up many times. The chain joins TRBV24-1 to TRBJ2-7, with a weak D call TRBD2 (6 bases). This CDR3 is built from 17 residues. The V end lost 7 bases, the J end lost 6 bases, and 27 bases lay between the germline ends. CDR1 and CDR2 from the germline V gene are KGHDR and SFDVKD. The CDR3 DNA follows: TGTGCCACCAGGGGAGGTACCCTCACTGAGGGGAGATGCGAGCAGTACGTC. This encodes CATRGGTLTEGRCEQYV.

This clonotype has a handful of counts. The rearrangement uses TRBV6-2 or TRBV6-3 and TRBJ1-1; 7 bases match TRBD1. V was clipped by 6 bases and J by 4 bases; unmatched bases: 11. Germline CDR1 and CDR2: MNHEY and SVGEGT. The CDR3 contains 15 residues. The CDR3 sequence is CASRTTGTVTTEAFF. DNA of the CDR3: TGTGCCAGCAGGACTACCGGGACAGTCACCACTGAAGCTTTCTTT.

Ten or more counts support this clonotype. This chain joins TRBV6-1 and TRBJ2-3, with 13 bases that match TRBD2. This CDR3 is built from 17 residues. Germline V gene sequence: CDR1 MNHNS, CDR2 SASEGT. Trimming took 4 bases from V and 1 from J; bases not matched to a gene: 5. The CDR3 reads CASSGLAGGGGTDTQYF. CDR3 bases: TGTGCCAGCAGTGGACTAGCGGGAGGAGGGGGCACAGATACGCAGTATTTT.

V is TRBV3-1 and J is TRBJ2-3; D gene unclear. The CDR3 is 14 amino acids. Germline assignment: CDR1 LGHDT and CDR2 YNNKEL (reference sequence). Trimming shortened V by 0 bases and J by 2 bases, and 6 bases separated the two germline ends. The CDR3 region is CASSQETATDTQYF. Here the CDR3 DNA reads TGTGCCAGCAGCCAAGAGACCGCCACAGATACGCAGTATTTT.

On this clonotype: A much larger clone lies one base from this, so it may be a read error. V usage is TRBV12-3 or TRBV12-4 and J usage is TRBJ1-3; 7 bases fit TRBD1. The length of the CDR3 is 14 residues. DNA for the CDR3: TGTGGCAGCCGGATGACAGGGAAAGGAAACACCATATATTTT. Its translation: CGSRMTGKGNTIYF.

This clonotype was seen ten or more times. The chain links TRBV11-2 to TRBJ2-2, with TRBD2 matching 7 bases. V lost 5 bases, J lost 5 bases, and 5 bases stayed unmatched. Germline lookup yields CDR1 SGHAT and CDR2 FQNNGV. The CDR3 length is 14 residues. The CDR3 here is CASSGRAATGELFF. The CDR3 nucleotides read TGTGCCAGCAGCGGGAGGGCCGCAACCGGGGAGCTGTTTTTT.

This clonotype came up many times. The chain combines TRBV19 with TRBJ2-5; 12 bases are a match to TRBD2. This CDR3 spans 15 amino acids. Germline V lookup: CDR1 LNHDA, CDR2 SQIVND (reference sequence). After removal of 3 bases from V and 5 bases from J, the junction contained 4 bases not matched to a gene. CDR3 sequence: CASSILAGGPETQYF. The DNA of the CDR3 is TGTGCCAGTAGTATTCTAGCGGGAGGGCCCGAGACCCAGTACTTC.

Ten or more counts support this clonotype. Here the CDR3 DNA reads TGTGCCTGGGCCGACATGGAAGCGGGGGGCGATGAGCAGTTCTTC. It is translated as CAWADMEAGGDEQFF. The genes are TRBV30 and TRBJ2-1, with TRBD2 matching 9 bases. V shed 5 bases, J shed 8 bases, and the junction held 13 bases outside the gene matches. Germline-derived CDR1 and CDR2 are GTSNPN and SVGIG (reference sequence). CDR3 length equals 15 residues.

This clonotype was counted at least ten times. This chain connects TRBV12-3 or TRBV12-4 to TRBJ2-7; D gene uncertain. V lost 1 base and J 8 bases, leaving 9 bases between the germline ends. There are 12 residues in the CDR3. CDR3: CASSLGPGQQYV. The CDR3 DNA sequence: TGTGCCAGCAGTTTAGGGCCCGGCCAGCAGTACGTC.

This clonotype was recorded many times. The chain joins TRBV10-2 to TRBJ2-2; 8 bases match TRBD2. Germline CDR1 reads WSHSY; CDR2 reads SAAADI. With V trimmed by 10 bases and J by 5 bases, 3 bases remained unmatched. The CDR3 length is 12 residues. The CDR3 DNA is TGCGCCACGGGACTAGTTACCGGGGAGCTGTTTTTT. Its protein is CATGLVTGELFF.

This clonotype was picked up many times. The chain joins TRBV7-2 to TRBJ1-1; TRBD1 matches 8 bases. Germline CDR1 SGHTA, CDR2 FQGNSA. J lost 5 bases, V lost 3 bases, and 8 bases had no gene match. The CDR3 covers 15 residues. CDR3 in amino acids: CASSFPQGVLTEAFF. Here the CDR3 DNA reads TGTGCCAGCAGCTTTCCACAGGGGGTATTGACTGAAGCTTTCTTT.

The table lists this clonotype with many counts. V is TRBV6-1 and J is TRBJ2-5, with 11 nucleotides matching TRBD2. The CDR3 runs to 15 residues. V was clipped by 5 bases and J by 6 bases; unmatched bases: 8. Germline lookup yields CDR1 MNHNS and CDR2 SASEGT. CDR3 bases: TGTGCCAGCAGTTCCCCACTAGCGGGAGAGCAGACCCAGTACTTC. It specifies CASSSPLAGEQTQYF.

This clonotype occurred many times. The J gene is TRBJ1-1, the V gene TRBV6-5; D unresolved. Germline CDR1 and CDR2: MNHEY and SVGAGI. V was shortened by 0 bases and J by 3 bases, with 8 bases between the two germline ends. The CDR3 extends over 14 amino acids. The CDR3: CASSYSEGYTEAFF. DNA of the CDR3: TGTGCCAGCAGTTACTCGGAAGGGTACACTGAAGCTTTCTTT.

CDR3 amino acids: CASSSDASSTDTQYF. DNA of the CDR3: TGTGCCAGTAGTTCGGACGCGTCTAGCACAGATACGCAGTATTTT. The rearrangement joins TRBV19 to TRBJ2-3; D is ambiguous. This CDR3 region has 15 residues. The germline V gene encodes CDR1 LNHDA and CDR2 SQIVND (reference sequence). The V and J ends lost 5 bases and 0 bases respectively, with 12 bases between them.

This clonotype was seen many times. The chain has TRBV3-1 and TRBJ1-2, with unresolved D. V was trimmed by 1 base and J by 6 bases, leaving 18 bases between them. The CDR3 extends over 16 amino acids. Germline V gives CDR1 LGHDT, CDR2 YNNKEL (reference sequence). The chain's CDR3 is CASSQGSSPTGDGYTF. The DNA for the CDR3 is TGTGCCAGCAGCCAAGGGTCATCGCCAACTGGGGATGGCTACACCTTC.

This rearrangement joins TRBV30 to TRBJ1-5; 7 nucleotides match TRBD1. Germline V gives CDR1 GTSNPN, CDR2 SVGIG (reference sequence). Trimming took 4 bases from V and 1 from J; bases not matched to a gene: 4. The CDR3 contains 14 residues. DNA for the CDR3: TGTGCCTGGAAGGGGGGACAGAGCAATCAGCCCCAGCATTTT. This codes for CAWKGGQSNQPQHF.

The chain employs TRBV20-1 and TRBJ1-1; maybe TRBD1 (6 bases). The CDR3 is 13 residues long. Trimming left V 1 base short and J 11 bases short, with 17 bases between. Looked up from germline, CDR1 is DFQATT and CDR2 is SNEGSKA (reference sequence). CDR3 DNA: TGCAGTGCTAGAGCCGGGACAATCGAGAGGGCTTTCTTT. This translates into CSARAGTIERAFF.

The chain carries TRBV10-2 and TRBJ2-2; perhaps TRBD1 as D (5 bases). The CDR3 runs 16 residues. With 0 bases removed from V and 6 bases from J, the gap between germline ends came to 14 bases. Germline assignment: CDR1 WSHSY and CDR2 SAAADI. This CDR3 reads CASSESSPGWSGELFF. DNA for the CDR3: TGCGCCAGCAGTGAGTCTTCGCCAGGGTGGTCCGGGGAGCTGTTTTTT.

This clonotype was picked up many times. The genes are TRBV30 and TRBJ1-1, with unresolved D. The CDR3 has 16 amino acids. V lost 0 bases, J lost 5 bases, and 19 bases lay in between. Germline assignment: CDR1 GTSNPN and CDR2 SVGIG (reference sequence). The chain's CDR3 is CAWSVDPKGRGTEAFF. DNA of the CDR3: TGTGCCTGGAGTGTAGATCCGAAGGGCCGGGGAACTGAAGCTTTCTTT.

V and J are TRBV6-1 and TRBJ2-1; a possible D gene is TRBD1 (6 bases). The V and J ends lost 5 bases and 8 bases respectively, with 13 bases between them. This CDR3 is built from 13 residues. CDR1 MNHNS and CDR2 SASEGT come from the germline V gene. CDR3 coding DNA: TGTGCCAGCAGTAACAGACACAGGGATGAGCAGTTCTTC. It yields the protein CASSNRHRDEQFF.

This clonotype has at least ten counts. V gene TRBV2 combines with J gene TRBJ1-5, with D possibly being TRBD1 (6 bases). CDR1 and CDR2 from the germline V gene are SNHLY and FYNNEI. The V and J ends lost 3 bases and 5 bases respectively, with 17 bases between them. The CDR3 is made up of 16 amino acids. This CDR3 reads CASSDRGGLIYQPQHF. The CDR3 nucleotides read TGTGCCAGCAGTGATCGCGGGGGGCTTATCTATCAGCCCCAGCATTTT. Variable domain in full (rest from reference TRBV2 and TRBJ1-5): EPEVTQTPSHQVTQMGQEVILRCVPISNHLYFYWYRQILGQKVEFLVSFYNNEISEKSEIFDDQFSVERPDGSNFTLKIRSTKLEDSAMYFCASSDRGGLIYQPQHFGDGTRLSIL.

The chain joins TRBV4-2 to TRBJ2-5; TRBD2 agrees at 12 bases. V gave up 4 bases and J gave up 3 bases; unmatched junction bases: 21. CDR1 LGHNA and CDR2 YNFKEQ come from the germline V gene. The CDR3 is made up of 21 amino acids. The CDR3 DNA reads TGTGCCAGCAGCCCAGCTGCTTCCTACAGACTAGCGGGAGAAGGCGAAGAGACCCAGTACTTC. It specifies CASSPAASYRLAGEGEETQYF.

The rearrangement joins TRBV7-3 to TRBJ2-3; a possible D gene is TRBD2 (7 bases). Germline CDR1 SGHTA, CDR2 FQGTGA. V lost 2 bases, J lost 4 bases, and 13 bases lay in between. CDR3 length: 15 amino acids. This CDR3 reads CASSLFGGGADTQYF. The CDR3 coding sequence is TGTGCCAGCAGCTTATTCGGCGGGGGCGCAGATACGCAGTATTTT.